These T cell receptor beta chains were read from a single sample in a study of CD8 T cells in ankylosing spondylitis. MiXCR, run by TCRdb on the 5' RACE reads, gives a single entry per CDR3 protein. This repertoire shows around 180,000 distinct CDR3 sequences, 18% found once; its top ten account for around 4.5%. The sample comprised blood, either unsorted or a sorted T cell fraction (not recorded which). The receptors come from a male donor aged 5 to 30 with ankylosing spondylitis or in good health (not recorded which). Each CDR3 is given with its conserved first and last residue. A D gene is named only where the DNA matches it firmly. Clone size, where shown, is once, few, many, or a class for clones that have expanded.

j_gene: TRBJ1-1
v_gene: TRBV27
d_gene: .
abundance: many
CDR3nt: TGTGCCAGTGGACGGGACATGAACACTGAAGCTTTCTTT
CDR3aa: CASGRDMNTEAFF

j_gene: TRBJ1-2
v_gene: TRBV7-9
d_gene: TRBD1
abundance: many
CDR3nt: TGTGCCAGCAGGTGGATCCGGGACAGTGAGCCCTATGGCTACACCTTC
CDR3aa: CASRWIRDSEPYGYTF

j_gene: TRBJ2-2
v_gene: TRBV29-1
d_gene: .
abundance: many
CDR3nt: TGCAGCGTTGACAGGGTGAACACCGGGGAGCTGTTTTTT
CDR3aa: CSVDRVNTGELFF

j_gene: TRBJ2-1
v_gene: TRBV29-1
d_gene: TRBD2
abundance: many
CDR3nt: TGCAGCGTTGAATTGCTAGCGGGAGGGGCCAGTGAGCAGTTCTTC
CDR3aa: CSVELLAGGASEQFF

j_gene: TRBJ1-6
v_gene: TRBV7-8
d_gene: .
abundance: many
CDR3nt: TGTGCCAGCAGCTTAGAGGGTTCACCCCTCCACTTT
CDR3aa: CASSLEGSPLHF

j_gene: TRBJ1-2
v_gene: TRBV27
d_gene: .
abundance: few
CDR3nt: TGTGCCAGCAGTCTACAGGGTAGCTATGGCTACACCTTC
CDR3aa: CASSLQGSYGYTF

j_gene: TRBJ1-1
v_gene: TRBV9
d_gene: .
abundance: many
CDR3nt: TGTGCCAGCAGCGCAACAGTGAACACTGAAGCTTTCTTT
CDR3aa: CASSATVNTEAFF

j_gene: TRBJ2-1
v_gene: TRBV7-2
d_gene: TRBD2
abundance: .
CDR3nt: TGTGCCAGCAGCCAAACACCCGGGACTAGCGGGAGGGCCGACAATGAGCAGTTCTTC
CDR3aa: CASSQTPGTSGRADNEQFF

j_gene: TRBJ1-2
v_gene: TRBV7-8
d_gene: TRBD1
abundance: many
CDR3nt: TGTGCCAGCAGCCCCCGTGGCGGGGACAGGTTGAACTATGGCTACACCTTC
CDR3aa: CASSPRGGDRLNYGYTF

j_gene: TRBJ2-1
v_gene: TRBV20-1
d_gene: TRBD2
abundance: many
CDR3nt: TGCAGTGCAACCGGGACTAGCGGGGGCAATGAGCAGTTCTTC
CDR3aa: CSATGTSGGNEQFF

j_gene: TRBJ2-7
v_gene: TRBV9
d_gene: .
abundance: many
CDR3nt: TGTGCCAGCAGCGTAGGCCGGGTAGGGAGCTACGAGCAGTACTTC
CDR3aa: CASSVGRVGSYEQYF

j_gene: TRBJ2-1
v_gene: TRBV20-1
d_gene: TRBD2
abundance: many
CDR3nt: TGCAGTGCCACTAGCGGATCCTACAATGAGCAGTTCTTC
CDR3aa: CSATSGSYNEQFF

j_gene: TRBJ2-2
v_gene: TRBV12-3/TRBV12-4
d_gene: .
abundance: many
CDR3nt: TGTGCCAGCACCGGGGAGCTGTTTTTT
CDR3aa: CASTGELFF

j_gene: TRBJ2-3
v_gene: TRBV29-1
d_gene: .
abundance: .
CDR3nt: TGCAGCGTTGGGGGAGACAGAGTTTACACAGATACGCAGTATTTT
CDR3aa: CSVGGDRVYTDTQYF

j_gene: TRBJ2-5
v_gene: TRBV28
d_gene: .
abundance: many
CDR3nt: TGTGCCAGCAGTTTCGGAGGGAGGCAAGAGACCCAGTACTTC
CDR3aa: CASSFGGRQETQYF

j_gene: TRBJ2-1
v_gene: TRBV19
d_gene: .
abundance: many
CDR3nt: TGTGCCACCACGACAGGGAGGATGGACAATGAGCAGTTCTTC
CDR3aa: CATTTGRMDNEQFF

j_gene: TRBJ2-7
v_gene: TRBV7-2
d_gene: TRBD1
abundance: .
CDR3nt: TGTGCCAGCAGCTTAAGGGGACAGGGAGTGGGCTACGAGCAGTACTTC
CDR3aa: CASSLRGQGVGYEQYF

j_gene: TRBJ2-1
v_gene: TRBV19
d_gene: TRBD2
abundance: many
CDR3nt: TGTGCCAGTAGTATAGGGTCCGGGACTAACAATGAGCAGTTCTTC
CDR3aa: CASSIGSGTNNEQFF

j_gene: TRBJ2-2
v_gene: TRBV20-1
d_gene: .
abundance: many
CDR3nt: TGCAGTGCTACGGTCGGGAGCTTAACCGGGGAGCTGTTTTTT
CDR3aa: CSATVGSLTGELFF

j_gene: TRBJ2-1
v_gene: TRBV29-1
d_gene: TRBD1
abundance: .
CDR3nt: TGCAGCGTAGACGGACAGGGGGCATATCCATACAATGAGCAGTTCTTC
CDR3aa: CSVDGQGAYPYNEQFF

j_gene: TRBJ2-1
v_gene: TRBV3-1
d_gene: .
abundance: many
CDR3nt: TGTGCCAGCAGCCTGGTGAGGCGGCTCAGCTCCTACAATGAGCAGTTCTTC
CDR3aa: CASSLVRRLSSYNEQFF

j_gene: TRBJ2-5
v_gene: TRBV6-6
d_gene: TRBD1
abundance: .
CDR3nt: TGTGCCAGCAGTCAGACAGGGGAAAGAGAGACCCAGTACTTC
CDR3aa: CASSQTGERETQYF

j_gene: TRBJ2-1
v_gene: TRBV20-1
d_gene: .
abundance: .
CDR3nt: TGCAGTGCGGTAGGGGTCTGGCATGAGCAGTTCTTC
CDR3aa: CSAVGVWHEQFF

j_gene: TRBJ2-7
v_gene: TRBV7-9
d_gene: .
abundance: many
CDR3nt: TGTGCCAGCACCCCGACGGCGGTCGAGCAGTACTTC
CDR3aa: CASTPTAVEQYF

j_gene: TRBJ1-1
v_gene: TRBV6-6
d_gene: .
abundance: many
CDR3nt: TGTGCCAGCAGTTACCTATCTCGGGGGGCGATCACTGAAGCTTTCTTT
CDR3aa: CASSYLSRGAITEAFF

j_gene: TRBJ2-3
v_gene: TRBV3-1
d_gene: .
abundance: many
CDR3nt: TGTGCCAGCAGCCAAGAGACAGTTAGCACAGATACGCAGTATTTT
CDR3aa: CASSQETVSTDTQYF

j_gene: TRBJ2-2
v_gene: TRBV7-2
d_gene: .
abundance: many
CDR3nt: TGTGCCAGCAGCGTTAGCGGCACGAACACCGGGGAGCTGTTTTTT
CDR3aa: CASSVSGTNTGELFF

j_gene: TRBJ1-6
v_gene: TRBV28
d_gene: .
abundance: many
CDR3nt: TGTGCCAGCAGTTTGGACAGTTATTCACCCCTCCACTTT
CDR3aa: CASSLDSYSPLHF

j_gene: TRBJ1-2
v_gene: TRBV20-1
d_gene: .
abundance: many
CDR3nt: TGCAGTGCCAGCCTGGCAGCTGACTATGGCTACACCTTC
CDR3aa: CSASLAADYGYTF

j_gene: TRBJ1-2
v_gene: TRBV9
d_gene: TRBD1
abundance: many
CDR3nt: TGTGCCAGCTGGGACAGAATCTATGGCTACACCTTC
CDR3aa: CASWDRIYGYTF

j_gene: TRBJ2-1
v_gene: TRBV20-1
d_gene: TRBD2
abundance: many
CDR3nt: TGCAGTGCTGGACTAGCGGGAGGGGGGGAGCAGTTCTTC
CDR3aa: CSAGLAGGGEQFF

j_gene: TRBJ1-6
v_gene: TRBV30
d_gene: .
abundance: .
CDR3nt: TGTGCCTGGAGTGTCGACAGTGAACCAAGGGAAGATTCACCCCTCCACTTT
CDR3aa: CAWSVDSEPREDSPLHF

j_gene: TRBJ2-5
v_gene: TRBV7-9
d_gene: .
abundance: many
CDR3nt: TGTGCCAGCGTCGGGTGGCCGCTCGGAGAGACCCAGTACTTC
CDR3aa: CASVGWPLGETQYF

j_gene: TRBJ2-1
v_gene: TRBV20-1
d_gene: .
abundance: .
CDR3nt: TGCAGTGCTACGTCCCTTAATAGTGAGCAGTTCTTC
CDR3aa: CSATSLNSEQFF

j_gene: TRBJ2-1
v_gene: TRBV20-1
d_gene: TRBD2
abundance: many
CDR3nt: TGCAGTGCTAGAGATACCGCCGGGACTACCTTAGCGGAGCAGTTCTTC
CDR3aa: CSARDTAGTTLAEQFF

j_gene: TRBJ2-1
v_gene: TRBV27
d_gene: TRBD1
abundance: few
CDR3nt: TGTGCCAGCAGCCCAGGGGGCGCTTACAATGAGCAGTTCTTC
CDR3aa: CASSPGGAYNEQFF

j_gene: TRBJ1-6
v_gene: TRBV5-1
d_gene: .
abundance: many
CDR3nt: TGCGCCAGCAGCGTGATGGGGGGTCAGGGTGATTCACCCCTCCACTTT
CDR3aa: CASSVMGGQGDSPLHF

j_gene: TRBJ2-7
v_gene: TRBV29-1
d_gene: .
abundance: many
CDR3nt: TGCAGCGTTGAAGATTGGCGGGGTTCCCCGTACTTC
CDR3aa: CSVEDWRGSPYF

j_gene: TRBJ2-1
v_gene: TRBV18
d_gene: .
abundance: many
CDR3nt: TGTGCCAGCTCACCTGAGATAATGCCCAATGAGCAGTTCTTC
CDR3aa: CASSPEIMPNEQFF

j_gene: TRBJ2-7
v_gene: TRBV4-3
d_gene: .
abundance: many
CDR3nt: TGCGCCAGCAGCCAAGTCACCGGTTCCTACGAGCAGTACTTC
CDR3aa: CASSQVTGSYEQYF

j_gene: TRBJ2-4
v_gene: TRBV20-1
d_gene: .
abundance: many
CDR3nt: TGCAGTGCTAGAGATCCCCACATTCAGTACTTC
CDR3aa: CSARDPHIQYF

j_gene: TRBJ1-2
v_gene: TRBV12-3/TRBV12-4
d_gene: TRBD1
abundance: many
CDR3nt: TGTGCCAGCAGTTACAGGGGCGACTATGGCTACACCTTC
CDR3aa: CASSYRGDYGYTF

j_gene: TRBJ2-1
v_gene: TRBV4-1
d_gene: .
abundance: many
CDR3nt: TGCGCCAGCAGCCAAACGGTGGGCGGAGGGGCCAATGAGCAGTTCTTC
CDR3aa: CASSQTVGGGANEQFF

j_gene: TRBJ2-1
v_gene: TRBV10-2
d_gene: TRBD2
abundance: many
CDR3nt: TGCGCCAGCAGTTCGAGCGGGAGGTTCAATGAGCAGTTCTTC
CDR3aa: CASSSSGRFNEQFF

j_gene: TRBJ2-1
v_gene: TRBV11-2
d_gene: .
abundance: many
CDR3nt: TGTGCCAGCAGTATTACGGCGGACTACAATGAGCAGTTCTTC
CDR3aa: CASSITADYNEQFF

j_gene: TRBJ1-4
v_gene: TRBV6-6
d_gene: .
abundance: .
CDR3nt: TGTGCCAGCAGTTCGGGTAGTGAAAAACTGTTTTTT
CDR3aa: CASSSGSEKLFF